This TCR beta chain was profiled in a study of memory CD4+ T cells and cytomegalovirus serostatus. Turning to the study itself: Of the healthy Belgian adults, eight or nine were CMV seropositive and 24 seronegative.

Assay used: immunoSEQ multiplex PCR; TCRdb lists only in-frame clones, some missing. In the table there are about 92,000 clones, 80% of which are singletons. Whole-study results and caveats: CD4+ memory repertoires contained about two fifths of the roughly 150 reported CMV TCRbeta sequences. CMV serostatus prediction reached median AUC about 0.96, or 0.93 with US-trained model.

In its sample, this clone was seen once. Its antigen is as yet unknown. Single viable CD3+CD4+CD8-CD45RO+ cells were sorted as the memory CD4+ T cells. CD4+ T cells were isolated by positive magnetic selection. The CDR3 covers 14 residues. Trimming cost V 5 bases and J 2 bases, with 11 bases left between them. Germline CDR1 is SGHVS and CDR2 is FQNEAQ. Specimen: memory CD4+ T cells from blood. This sequence originates from an adult in good health and CMV-seropositive. V usage is TRBV7-8 and J usage is TRBJ2-3; D not resolved. The CDR3: CASSGQILTDTQYF. The DNA for the CDR3 is TGTGCCAGCAGCGGTCAGATTCTCACAGATACGCAGTATTTT.